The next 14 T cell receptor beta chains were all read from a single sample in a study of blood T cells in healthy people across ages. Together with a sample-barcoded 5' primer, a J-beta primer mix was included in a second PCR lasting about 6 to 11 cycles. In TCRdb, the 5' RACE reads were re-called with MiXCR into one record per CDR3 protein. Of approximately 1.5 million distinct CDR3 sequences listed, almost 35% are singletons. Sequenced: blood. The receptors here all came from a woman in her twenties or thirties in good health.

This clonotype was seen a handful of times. In nucleotides, the CDR3 is TGTGCCTGGAGTGGGGCAGGAGACACTGAAGCTTTCTTT. Protein product: CAWSGAGDTEAFF. The chain employs TRBV30 and TRBJ1-1; D not resolved. Germline lookup yields CDR1 GTSNPN and CDR2 SVGIG (reference sequence). The CDR3 covers 13 residues. Trimming left V 1 base short and J 3 bases short, with 9 bases between.

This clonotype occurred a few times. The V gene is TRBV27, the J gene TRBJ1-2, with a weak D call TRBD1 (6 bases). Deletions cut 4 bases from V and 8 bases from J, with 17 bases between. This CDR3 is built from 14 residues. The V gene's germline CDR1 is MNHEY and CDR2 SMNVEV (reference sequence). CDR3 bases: TGTGCCAGCAGTTCCAACAGGGCTACTCAGGGCTACACCTTC. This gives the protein CASSSNRATQGYTF.

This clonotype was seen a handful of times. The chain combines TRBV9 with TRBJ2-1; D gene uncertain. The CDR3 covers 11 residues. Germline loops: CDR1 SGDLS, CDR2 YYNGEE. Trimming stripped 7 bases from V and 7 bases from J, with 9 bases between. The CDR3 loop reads CASESGNEQFF. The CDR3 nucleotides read TGTGCCAGCGAGTCGGGTAATGAGCAGTTCTTC.

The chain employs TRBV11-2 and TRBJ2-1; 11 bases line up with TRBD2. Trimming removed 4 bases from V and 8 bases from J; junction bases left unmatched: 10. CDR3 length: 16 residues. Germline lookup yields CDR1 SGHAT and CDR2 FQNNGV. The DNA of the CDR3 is TGTGCCAGCAGCTCTCTTAGCGGGAGGGCCACCTATGAGCAGTTCTTC. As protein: CASSSLSGRATYEQFF.

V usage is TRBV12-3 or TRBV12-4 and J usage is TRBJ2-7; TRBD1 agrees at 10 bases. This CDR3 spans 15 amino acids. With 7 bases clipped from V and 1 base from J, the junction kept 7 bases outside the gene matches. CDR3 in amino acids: CASTAGTGASYEQYF. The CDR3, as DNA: TGTGCCAGCACCGCCGGGACAGGGGCTTCCTACGAGCAGTACTTC.

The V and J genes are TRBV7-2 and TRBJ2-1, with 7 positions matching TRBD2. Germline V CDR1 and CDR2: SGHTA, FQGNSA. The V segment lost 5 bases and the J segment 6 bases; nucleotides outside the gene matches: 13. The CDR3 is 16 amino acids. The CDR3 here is CASSLTGTKAANEQFF. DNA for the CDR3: TGTGCCAGCAGCCTAACCGGGACTAAGGCGGCCAATGAGCAGTTCTTC.

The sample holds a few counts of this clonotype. In DNA form, the CDR3 reads TGTGCCTGGAATGGAGAAAGCACAGATACGCAGTATTTT. Translating gives CAWNGESTDTQYF. The V call is TRBV30, the J call TRBJ2-3; D not resolved. Germline values: CDR1 GTSNPN, CDR2 SVGIG (reference sequence). The V and J ends lost 4 bases and 0 bases respectively, with 8 bases between them. The CDR3 has 13 residues.

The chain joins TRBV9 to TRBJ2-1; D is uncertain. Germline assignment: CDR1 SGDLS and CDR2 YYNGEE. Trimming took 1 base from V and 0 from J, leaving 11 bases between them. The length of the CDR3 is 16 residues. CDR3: CASSVRHGSSYNEQFF. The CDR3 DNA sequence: TGTGCCAGCAGCGTAAGGCATGGATCCTCCTACAATGAGCAGTTCTTC. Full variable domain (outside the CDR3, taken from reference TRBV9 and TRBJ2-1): DSGVTQTPKHLITATGQRVTLRCSPRSGDLSVYWYQQSLDQGLQFLIQYYNGEERAKGNILERFSAQQFPDLHSELNLSSLELGDSALYFCASSVRHGSSYNEQFFGPGTRLTVL.

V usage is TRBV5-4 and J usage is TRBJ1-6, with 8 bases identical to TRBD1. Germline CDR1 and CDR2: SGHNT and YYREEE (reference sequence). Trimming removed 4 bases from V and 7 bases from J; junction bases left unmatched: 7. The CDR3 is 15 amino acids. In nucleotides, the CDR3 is TGTGCCAGCAGCGTGGACAGGGTGGGAAATTCACCCCTCCACTTT. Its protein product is CASSVDRVGNSPLHF.

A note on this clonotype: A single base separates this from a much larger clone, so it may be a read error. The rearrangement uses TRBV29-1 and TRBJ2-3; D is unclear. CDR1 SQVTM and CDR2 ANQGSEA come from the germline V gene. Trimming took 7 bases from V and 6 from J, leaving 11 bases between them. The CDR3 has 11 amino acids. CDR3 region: CSADVVDTQYF. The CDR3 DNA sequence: TGCAGCGCTGATGTCGTGGATACGCAGTATTTT.

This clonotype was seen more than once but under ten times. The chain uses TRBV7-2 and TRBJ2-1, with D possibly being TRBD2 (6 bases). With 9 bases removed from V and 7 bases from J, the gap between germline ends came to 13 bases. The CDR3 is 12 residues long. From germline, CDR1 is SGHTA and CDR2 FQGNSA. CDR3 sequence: CASRGGKNEQFF. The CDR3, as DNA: TGTGCCAGTAGAGGCGGGAAGAATGAGCAGTTCTTC.

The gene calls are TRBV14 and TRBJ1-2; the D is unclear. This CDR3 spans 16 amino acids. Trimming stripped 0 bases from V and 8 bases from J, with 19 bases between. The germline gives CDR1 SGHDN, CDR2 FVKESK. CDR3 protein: CASSQDDREGNFGYTF. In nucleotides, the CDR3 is TGTGCCAGCAGCCAAGATGACCGGGAAGGGAATTTCGGCTACACCTTC.

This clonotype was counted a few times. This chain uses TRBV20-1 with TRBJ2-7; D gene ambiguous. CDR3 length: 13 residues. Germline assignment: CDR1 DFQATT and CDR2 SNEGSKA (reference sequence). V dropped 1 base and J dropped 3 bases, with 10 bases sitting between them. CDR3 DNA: TGCAGTGCTAGAGTCCCTCCTAACTACGAGCAGTACTTC. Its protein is CSARVPPNYEQYF.

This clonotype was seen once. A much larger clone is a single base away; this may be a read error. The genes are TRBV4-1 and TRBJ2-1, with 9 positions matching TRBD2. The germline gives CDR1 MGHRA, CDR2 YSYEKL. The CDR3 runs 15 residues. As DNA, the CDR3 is TGCACCAGCAGCCAAGAGCGGGGGGCATACAATGAGCAGTTCTTC. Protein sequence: CTSSQERGAYNEQFF.